This T cell receptor beta chain was sequenced during a study of blood T cell repertoires in COVID-19. As for the study in general: Sources were T cells, B-cell-depleted T cells, or PBMCs; the material itself was cDNA or gDNA.

The CDR3 extends over 15 amino acids. The germline V gene encodes CDR1 MGHRA and CDR2 YSYEKL. The J segment lost 3 bases and the V segment lost 1 base, leaving 2 bases of the junction unmatched. Original handling: By means of reference gene primer amplification, nucleated cell counts were estimated. Clones were read by immunoSEQ multiplex PCR, and TCRdb kept only the in-frame ones, dropping some. That table furnishes V, J and clone size, whereas the DNA furnished D and trimming. The top ten clones hold under 5% of a sample with some 330,000 clones, roughly 90% of them seen once. The source of this sequence is a woman aged 50 to 60 with active or convalescent COVID-19. The specimen was peripheral blood. The chain couples TRBV4-1 to TRBJ2-2, with 7 positions matching TRBD1. The CDR3 DNA sequence: TGCGCCAGCAGCCAAGGACAGGGACACACCGGGGAGCTGTTTTTT. Translating gives CASSQGQGHTGELFF.